This T cell receptor (beta chain) was captured by sequencing in a study of cytomegalovirus exposure and HLA in healthy donors. The PCR made use of 60 Vbeta and 13 Jbeta primers. Only in-frame clones appear in the TCRdb table, and some are missing; sequencing was by immunoSEQ multiplex PCR. This table holds over 75,000 clones, 70% to 80% found once. General study findings and limits: According to a later analysis, most TCR beta chains associated with CMV appeared HLA-restricted. The CMV antigen specificity of a few CMV-associated chains was confirmed through in vitro analysis. Clonal expansion was found to be greater in HLA-associated TCR beta chains than in equally common others in a later analysis.

To note about this clone: Its antigen is unknown.

Deletions cut 1 base from V and 4 bases from J, with 10 bases between. Germline CDR1 and CDR2: KGHSH and LQKENI. The CDR3 has 15 amino acids. This TCR was recovered from a man aged 55-75 years in good health and CMV-seropositive. The sequenced sample consisted of PBMCs. The genes are TRBV18 and TRBJ2-2; TRBD1 is a possible D gene (6 bases). Written as DNA, the CDR3 is TGTGCCAGCTCACCACAACAGGACAGCACCGGGGAGCTGTTTTTT. Protein: CASSPQQDSTGELFF.